This paragraph covers one TCR beta chain sequence. Its cognate antigen is unknown. This sample stems from a study of shared clonotypes between healthy human individuals. Findings and caveats of the study: Relative to their counterparts shared across all four donors, non-shared clonotypes exhibited diminished generation probabilities.

Healthy adults negative for HIV, lacking recent acute infections or vaccinations, served as donors. Those who donated, Caucasian adults without exception, all lived in Nashville, Tennessee. CD4+ cells underwent separation, giving CD45RA+ naive and CD45RA-negative memory subsets. Assay: immunoSEQ multiplex PCR; the TCRdb copy retains only in-frame clones and omits some. The sample has about 680,000 clones; roughly 70% are singletons. Germline V CDR1 and CDR2: KGHSH, LQKENI. V was clipped by 6 bases and J by 1 base; unmatched bases: 0. The CDR3 spans 14 residues. Sequenced material: memory CD4+ T cells sorted from blood. Described subset: CD45RA-negative fraction. This chain connects TRBV18 to TRBJ2-2; TRBD1 matches at 9 bases. This TCR came from a woman in her 30s in good health. The CDR3 DNA sequence: TGTGCCAGCTCGGGACAGGGGAACACCGGGGAGCTGTTTTTT. Translation: CASSGQGNTGELFF.